The rows below give T cell receptor beta chains drawn from one sample of a study of T cells in Graves' hyperthyroidism and ophthalmopathy. TCRdb passed the multiplex PCR reads through MiXCR, listing each CDR3 protein once. The sample consists of about 610,000 distinct CDR3 sequences, about 14% of them appearing once. Sequenced sample: blood. The receptors shown here come from a woman in her forties with Graves' ophthalmopathy. The CDR3 runs from the conserved cysteine through the conserved F or W. The D gene is left open where the match is weak. Clone size is shown for a subset of rows, as once, few, many or a class of expanded clone.

J	V	size	D	DNA	CDR3
TRBJ2-7	TRBV11-3	many	-	TGTGCCAGCAGTCCCGGGCCCCTTCGCGAGCAGTACTTC	CASSPGPLREQYF
TRBJ2-1	TRBV5-1	few	TRBD1	TGCGCCAGCAGCCCGACAGGGGAGGTCGGTGAGCAGTTCTTC	CASSPTGEVGEQFF
TRBJ1-3	TRBV28	many	TRBD1	TGTGCCAGCAGTATCCGACAGGGAGAATTCGGAAACACCATATATTTT	CASSIRQGEFGNTIYF
TRBJ2-3	TRBV10-3	-	-	TGTGCCAGCTTCGGAGCGGGAGATACGCAGTATTTT	CASFGAGDTQYF
TRBJ1-1	TRBV7-2	many	-	TGTGCCAGCAGCCAACAGACGAACACTGAAGCTTTCTTT	CASSQQTNTEAFF
TRBJ2-7	TRBV7-9	-	-	TGTGCCAGCAGCCCAGGGGTGGCCGAGCAGTACTTC	CASSPGVAEQYF
TRBJ2-4	TRBV29-1	few	-	TGCAGCGACAAGACCTCGGTTGTAACGGGCAGAAACATTCAGTACTTC	CSDKTSVVTGRNIQYF
TRBJ1-3	TRBV6-2/TRBV6-3	few	-	TGTGCCAGCAGTTACTCGCCCGGTGTCTCTGGAAACACCATATATTTT	CASSYSPGVSGNTIYF
TRBJ2-5	TRBV5-1	few	TRBD1	TGCGCCAGCAGCTTATTTTGGGACAGGGGGCGAGAGACCCAGTACTTC	CASSLFWDRGRETQYF
TRBJ1-5	TRBV19	many	TRBD1	TGTGCCAGTAGTCTCTGGGGGACAGGGGACCAGCCCCAGCATTTT	CASSLWGTGDQPQHF
TRBJ2-2	TRBV12-3/TRBV12-4	many	-	TGTGCCAGCAGTTGGAACGCCGGGGAGCTGTTTTTT	CASSWNAGELFF
TRBJ2-7	TRBV27	many	-	TGTGCCAGCAGTTTGGCGGGCAAACACTACGAGCAGTACTTC	CASSLAGKHYEQYF
TRBJ2-5	TRBV28	many	TRBD2	TGTGCCAGCAGTGACGGACTAGCGGACTTTAAAGAGACCCAGTACTTC	CASSDGLADFKETQYF
TRBJ2-5	TRBV11-2	many	TRBD2	TGTGCCAGCAATTACGGGGTAGCGGGAGGAGAGACCCAGTACTTC	CASNYGVAGGETQYF
TRBJ1-1	TRBV6-1	-	TRBD1	TGTGCCAGCACCAGGGGGGAAAACACTGAAGCTTTCTTT	CASTRGENTEAFF
TRBJ2-7	TRBV30	-	-	TGTGCCTGGAGTGTGGGCCGAGGAGGTTACGAGCAGTACTTC	CAWSVGRGGYEQYF
TRBJ1-5	TRBV28	many	TRBD1	TGTGCCAGCACCTTAAACAGGGGAGTTCAGCCCCAGCATTTT	CASTLNRGVQPQHF
TRBJ1-2	TRBV19	many	-	TGTGCCAGTAGGACCGGGACGGGAGGCGGGTACACCTTC	CASRTGTGGGYTF
TRBJ2-5	TRBV6-2/TRBV6-3	many	-	TGTGCCAGCAGTTACTCCGGGAGAAATTCGTTCGAGACCCAGTACTTC	CASSYSGRNSFETQYF
TRBJ1-2	TRBV20-1	-	TRBD1	TGCAGTGCTAGAGGGACAGGGGGCAACTATGGCTACACCTTC	CSARGTGGNYGYTF
TRBJ2-7	TRBV9	many	TRBD2	TGTGCCAGCAGCGGGGGACTAGCGCCGGACGAGCAGTACTTC	CASSGGLAPDEQYF
TRBJ2-5	TRBV20-1	many	-	TGCAGTGCTAGAGAGACAGGGTCCGGGGGCCAGTACTTC	CSARETGSGGQYF
TRBJ1-1	TRBV7-2	-	-	TGTGCCAGCAGCTTATTCGGTTTCACTGAAGCTTTCTTT	CASSLFGFTEAFF
TRBJ2-2	TRBV28	many	-	TGTGCCAGCAGTTTAGGGGTGGGGCGGACGAACACCGGGGAGCTGTTTTTT	CASSLGVGRTNTGELFF
TRBJ2-5	TRBV10-3	many	-	TGTGCCATCAGTGAGTCGCTTAACGGGGAGACCCAGTACTTC	CAISESLNGETQYF
TRBJ2-7	TRBV28	many	-	TGTGCCAGCAGTTCGCCTGACGGGGTACGGGAGCAGTACTTC	CASSSPDGVREQYF
TRBJ2-5	TRBV4-1	many	-	TGCGCCAGCAGCCAAGGCGTATTAGGGGGGACGGAGACCCAGTACTTC	CASSQGVLGGTETQYF
TRBJ2-7	TRBV3-1	-	-	TGTGCCAGCAGCCACTACTCCACTACACACTTCCACGAGCAGTACTTC	CASSHYSTTHFHEQYF
TRBJ1-1	TRBV30	many	-	TGTGCCTGGAGTCCTGACGCTGGTAGAGAAGCTTTCTTT	CAWSPDAGREAFF
TRBJ2-7	TRBV12-3/TRBV12-4	-	-	TGTGCCAGCAGTTTGGGGCAGGGATTAAACGAGCAGTACTTC	CASSLGQGLNEQYF
TRBJ2-2	TRBV5-1	many	TRBD1	TGCGCCAGCCTGGACGGACAGGCGATGACCGGGGAGCTGTTTTTT	CASLDGQAMTGELFF
TRBJ1-2	TRBV29-1	many	-	TGCAGCGTTGGAAACAGGGAAGTGAGTGGCTACACCTTC	CSVGNREVSGYTF
TRBJ2-7	TRBV29-1	once	-	TGCAGCGTTGCGGTACTGGCACAGCCCTACGAGCAGTACTTC	CSVAVLAQPYEQYF
TRBJ2-2	TRBV6-8	many	TRBD2	TGTGCCAGCAGTTATTCGCTTCCCGGGACTAGGGAAACCGGGGAGCTGTTTTTT	CASSYSLPGTRETGELFF
TRBJ2-7	TRBV15	once	TRBD2	TGTGCCACCAGCATCCTAGCGGGGCCTGGGGAGCAGTACTTC	CATSILAGPGEQYF
TRBJ2-2	TRBV5-1	-	-	TGCGCCAGCAGTATCGTGAAGGGACGGGCGAACACCGGGGAGCTGTTTTTT	CASSIVKGRANTGELFF
TRBJ2-7	TRBV6-1	-	TRBD2	TGTGCCAGCAGACGCCGGGGGCGGGAGGACTACGAGCAGTACTTC	CASRRRGREDYEQYF
TRBJ2-5	TRBV11-2	many	-	TGTGCCAGCAGCCAGGACCTTATGGGGGAGACCCAGTACTTC	CASSQDLMGETQYF
TRBJ1-1	TRBV2	-	TRBD1	TGTGCCAGCAGTGCCAACAGGGGGCCCACTGAAGCTTTCTTT	CASSANRGPTEAFF
TRBJ1-3	TRBV19	-	-	TGTGCCAGTGGTTGGCGTAGGAGCTCTGGAAACACCATATATTTT	CASGWRRSSGNTIYF
TRBJ2-5	TRBV12-3/TRBV12-4	many	-	TGTGCCAGCAGTTCGAGCGGTGCGACCCAGTACTTC	CASSSSGATQYF
TRBJ1-1	TRBV11-2	many	-	TGTGCCAGCAGCTTAGATGAACGGACGGGGATTAACACTGAAGCTTTCTTT	CASSLDERTGINTEAFF
TRBJ2-7	TRBV5-1	many	TRBD2	TGCGCCAGCAGCGCACACCTGGGACTAGGGGCCTACGAGCAGTACTTC	CASSAHLGLGAYEQYF
TRBJ2-6	TRBV5-1	-	-	TGCGCCAGCAGCTCGATAGGGGCTGGGGCCAACGTCCTGACTTTC	CASSSIGAGANVLTF
TRBJ1-1	TRBV19	-	-	TGTGCCAGTAGTAGGGTCATTAACACTGAAGCTTTCTTT	CASSRVINTEAFF
TRBJ2-7	TRBV6-5	-	-	TGTGCCAGCAGTTACTTTACTACAGGGAAAGGGGAGCAGTACTTC	CASSYFTTGKGEQYF
TRBJ2-7	TRBV5-5	many	-	TGTGCCAGCAGCTTGACCCTTTTAACGAGCTCCTACGAGCAGTACTTC	CASSLTLLTSSYEQYF
TRBJ2-2	TRBV28	many	-	TGTGCCAGCAGTTTAGGAGGGCTTGGCACCGGGGAGCTGTTTTTT	CASSLGGLGTGELFF
TRBJ2-7	TRBV6-2/TRBV6-3	few	-	TGTGCCAGCAGTTACATAAGAAATTACGAGCAGTACTTC	CASSYIRNYEQYF
TRBJ2-5	TRBV4-1	few	-	TGCGCCAGCAGCCGTTTAGGGGGGTTACAAGAGACCCAGTACTTC	CASSRLGGLQETQYF
TRBJ2-7	TRBV19	many	TRBD1	TGTGCCAGTAGCCGGGACAGCGGACTGGGGACCTACGAGCAGTACTTC	CASSRDSGLGTYEQYF
TRBJ2-5	TRBV6-2/TRBV6-3	many	-	TGTGCCAGCCAGGGGACCCAGTACTTC	CASQGTQYF